This TCR beta chain was retrieved from a study of blood T cell repertoires in COVID-19. Study context: There were acute and convalescent COVID-19 samples, and they came from the United States, Italy and Spain. Nucleic acid was either cDNA or gDNA, and it came from T cells, B-cell-depleted T cells, or PBMCs.

The study assigned cohorts using participant-reported clinical history. The protocol was immunoSEQ multiplex PCR, while the TCRdb copy is restricted to in-frame clones and leaves out a portion. The sample has 120,000 to 150,000 clones, about 87% seen once; the top ten hold more than 3%. The V and J ends lost 3 bases and 0 bases, in that order; junction bases with no gene match: 5. The CDR3 totals 16 residues. The V gene's germline CDR1 is MGHRA and CDR2 YSYEKL. Source material: PBMCs or T cells enriched from blood (not recorded which). J is TRBJ2-1 and V is TRBV4-1; TRBD2 matches at 7 bases. The receptor's source is a man aged 45-60 years in a cohort exposed to, infected with or recovered from COVID-19 (not recorded which). For the CDR3, the DNA is TGCGCCAGCAGCCAGGAAAGCGGGATCTCCTACAATGAGCAGTTCTTC. Translation: CASSQESGISYNEQFF.